What follows describes a single T cell receptor (beta chain). Its antigen specificity is not known. Base quality data are lacking; no much larger clone is found one base away. The treatment or condition label, as the study defines it: in vitro stimulation with specific CMV peptide epitopes to enrich CMV-specific T cells. This sample was taken from a study of T cell repertoires in cytomegalovirus infection (dated by TCRdb to between 2018 and 2020). For context, the study as a whole: Alongside well-studied HLA-B-restricted epitopes, the peptide stimulations were aimed at recently identified HLA-C-restricted CMV epitopes, whose presentation resists viral immunomodulation. Donor HLA type was relevant to the analysis, as public TCR beta signatures indicated carriage of CMV infection together with the matching HLA type.

From cysteine to phenylalanine, the CDR3 is 16 amino acids long. Solely the CDR3 DNA is kept, with 48 bases framed from the first base. Looking up the germline V gene yields CDR1 LGHNT and CDR2 FRNRAP. Trimming removed 4 bases from V and 3 bases from J, leaving 17 bases between the germline ends. General findings and caveats noted by the study authors: The ex vivo response was dominated by HLA-C-restricted CMV-specific TCR beta clonotypes, which also provided the single most frequent clonotype in two of eight donors. Carriers of CMV infection plus the relevant HLA type were discriminated by the cumulative frequency of public TCR beta family members in the study cohort and in an independent 352-donor cohort.

The data were produced on an Illumina HiSeq 1500. TCRdb applied fastp at Q25 and MiXCR to the public reads, then kept only in-frame beta chains. Each entry is one CDR3 protein sequence, shown with its most common DNA and genes. The sample profile shows about 830,000 distinct CDR3 sequences; roughly 33% of them were found once. The ten most abundant clones make up 9.5% to 15% of the sample. The sequencing here drew on cultured CD8+ T cells from PBMCs, taken from culture after CMV antigen stimulation. The chain employs TRBV12-5 and TRBJ2-3, and the D gene may be TRBD1, 6 bases matching. The clonotype was recovered from a human donor in good health (CMV status not recorded). Some clones in this sample may be carry-over from other donors' samples. The CDR3 reads as follows: CASGYHSNRETDTQYF. The DNA reads as follows: TGTGCTAGTGGTTACCACTCAAACAGGGAAACAGATACGCAGTATTTT. The CDR3 plus the reference TRBV12-5 and TRBJ2-3 genes for the other parts give the full variable domain: DARVTQTPRHKVTEMGQEVTMRCQPILGHNTVFWYRQTMMQGLELLAYFRNRAPLDDSGMPKDRFSAEMPDATLATLKIQPSEPRDSAVYFCASGYHSNRETDTQYFGPGTRLTVL.